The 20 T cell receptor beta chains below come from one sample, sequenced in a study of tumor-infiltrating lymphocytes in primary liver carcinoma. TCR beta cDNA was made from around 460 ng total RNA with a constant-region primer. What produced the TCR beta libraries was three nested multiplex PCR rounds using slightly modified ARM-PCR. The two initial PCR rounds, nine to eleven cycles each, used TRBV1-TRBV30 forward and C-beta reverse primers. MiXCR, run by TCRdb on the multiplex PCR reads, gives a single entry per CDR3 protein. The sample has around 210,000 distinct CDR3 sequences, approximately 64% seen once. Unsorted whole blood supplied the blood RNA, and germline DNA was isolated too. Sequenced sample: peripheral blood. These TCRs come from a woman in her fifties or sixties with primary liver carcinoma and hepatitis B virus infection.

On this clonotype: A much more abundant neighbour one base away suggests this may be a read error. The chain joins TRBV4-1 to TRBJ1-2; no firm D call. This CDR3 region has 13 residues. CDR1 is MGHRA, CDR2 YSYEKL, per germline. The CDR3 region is CASSQRANYDYTF. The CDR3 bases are TGCGCCAGCAGCCAGAGGGCTAACTATGACTACACCTTC.

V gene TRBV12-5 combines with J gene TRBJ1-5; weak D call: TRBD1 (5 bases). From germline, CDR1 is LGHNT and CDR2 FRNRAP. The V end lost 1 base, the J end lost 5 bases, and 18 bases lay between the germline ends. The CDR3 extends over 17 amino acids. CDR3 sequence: CASGLGDWVGDYQPQHF. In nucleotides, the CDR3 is TGTGCTAGTGGTTTGGGAGATTGGGTGGGGGACTATCAGCCCCAGCATTTT.

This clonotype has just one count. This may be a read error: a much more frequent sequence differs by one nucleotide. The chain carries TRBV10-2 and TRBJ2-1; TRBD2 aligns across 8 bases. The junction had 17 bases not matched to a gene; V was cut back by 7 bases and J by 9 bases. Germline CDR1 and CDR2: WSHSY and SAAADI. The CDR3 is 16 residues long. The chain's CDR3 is CASNPLGGRTVGEQFF. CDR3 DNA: TGCGCCAGCAACCCCCTTGGCGGGAGGACAGTTGGTGAGCAGTTCTTC.

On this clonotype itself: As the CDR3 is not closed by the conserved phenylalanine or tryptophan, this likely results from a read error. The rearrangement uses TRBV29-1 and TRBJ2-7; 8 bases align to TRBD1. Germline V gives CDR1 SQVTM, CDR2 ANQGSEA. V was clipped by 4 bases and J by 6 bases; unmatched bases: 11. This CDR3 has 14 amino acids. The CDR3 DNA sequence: TGCAGCGTTGGAATGGACAGGGAAGGAAGCGAGCAGTACTTA. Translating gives CSVGMDREGSEQYL.

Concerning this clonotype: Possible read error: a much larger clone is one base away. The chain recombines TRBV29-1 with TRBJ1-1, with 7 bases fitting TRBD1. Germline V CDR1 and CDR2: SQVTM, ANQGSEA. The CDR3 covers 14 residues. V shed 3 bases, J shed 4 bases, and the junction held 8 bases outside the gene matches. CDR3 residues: CSVDVGGGSTEAFF. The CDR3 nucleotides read TGCAGCGTTGATGTAGGGGGCGGGAGCACTGAAGCTTTCTTT.

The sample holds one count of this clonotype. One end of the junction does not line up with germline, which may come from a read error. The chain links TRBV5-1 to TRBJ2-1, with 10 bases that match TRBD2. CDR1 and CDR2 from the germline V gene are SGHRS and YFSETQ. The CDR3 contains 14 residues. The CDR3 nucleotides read TGCTCCAGCAGCTCAGCGGGGGGGGCCAATGAGCAGTTCTTC. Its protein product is CSSSSAGGANEQFF.

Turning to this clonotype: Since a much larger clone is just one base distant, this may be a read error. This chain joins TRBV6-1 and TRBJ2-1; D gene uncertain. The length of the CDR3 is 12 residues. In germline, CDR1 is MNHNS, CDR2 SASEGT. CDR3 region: CVSSRGRNEQFF. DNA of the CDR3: TGTGTCAGCAGTCGTGGTAGAAATGAGCAGTTCTTC.

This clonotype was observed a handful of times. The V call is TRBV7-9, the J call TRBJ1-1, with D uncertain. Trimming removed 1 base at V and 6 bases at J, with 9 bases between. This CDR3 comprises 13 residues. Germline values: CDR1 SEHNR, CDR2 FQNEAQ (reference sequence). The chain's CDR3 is CASSLGDWAEAFF. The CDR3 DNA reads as TGTGCCAGCAGCTTAGGAGATTGGGCTGAAGCTTTCTTT.

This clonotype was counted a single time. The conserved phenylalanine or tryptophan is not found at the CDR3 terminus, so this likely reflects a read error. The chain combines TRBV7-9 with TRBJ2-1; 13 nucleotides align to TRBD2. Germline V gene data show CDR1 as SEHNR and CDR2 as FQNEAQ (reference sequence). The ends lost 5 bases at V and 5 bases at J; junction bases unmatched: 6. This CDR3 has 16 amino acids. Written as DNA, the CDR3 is TGTGCCAGCAGCCCCGGGACTAGCGGGATAAACAATGAGCAGTTCTCA. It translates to CASSPGTSGINNEQFS.

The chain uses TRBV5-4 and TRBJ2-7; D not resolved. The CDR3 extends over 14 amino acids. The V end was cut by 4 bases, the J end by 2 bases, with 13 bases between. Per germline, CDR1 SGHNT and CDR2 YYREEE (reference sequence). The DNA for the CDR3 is TGTGCCAGCAGCGAAGGACGAGTTCCCTACGAGCAGTACTTC. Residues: CASSEGRVPYEQYF.

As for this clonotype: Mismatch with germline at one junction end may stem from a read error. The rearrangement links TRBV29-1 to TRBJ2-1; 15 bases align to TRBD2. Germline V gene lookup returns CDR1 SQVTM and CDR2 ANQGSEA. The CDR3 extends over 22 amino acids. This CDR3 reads CIVEATLGLAGGPGPIYNEQFF. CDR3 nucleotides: TGCATCGTTGAAGCGACCCTTGGACTAGCGGGAGGGCCGGGCCCGATCTACAATGAGCAGTTCTTC.

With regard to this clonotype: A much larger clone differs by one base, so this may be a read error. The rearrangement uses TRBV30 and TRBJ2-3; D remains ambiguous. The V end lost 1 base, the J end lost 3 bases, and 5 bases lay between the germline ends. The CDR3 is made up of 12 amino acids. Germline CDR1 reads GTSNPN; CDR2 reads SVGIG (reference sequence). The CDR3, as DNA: TGTGCCTGGAGTGCTATTACAGATACGCAGTATTTT. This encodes CAWSAITDTQYF.

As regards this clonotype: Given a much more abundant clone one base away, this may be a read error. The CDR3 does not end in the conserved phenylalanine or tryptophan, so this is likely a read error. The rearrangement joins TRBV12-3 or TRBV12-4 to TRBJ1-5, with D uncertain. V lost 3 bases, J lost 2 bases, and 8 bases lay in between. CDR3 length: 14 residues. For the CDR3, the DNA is TGTGCCAGCAGTTTCGGGTATGGCAATCAGCCCCAGCATTCT. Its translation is CASSFGYGNQPQHS.

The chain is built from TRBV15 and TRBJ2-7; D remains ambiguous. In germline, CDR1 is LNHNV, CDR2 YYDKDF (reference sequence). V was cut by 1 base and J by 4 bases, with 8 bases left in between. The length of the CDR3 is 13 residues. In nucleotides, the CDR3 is TGTGCCACCAGCAGAGGCACCGAGTACGAGCAGTACTTC. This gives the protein CATSRGTEYEQYF.

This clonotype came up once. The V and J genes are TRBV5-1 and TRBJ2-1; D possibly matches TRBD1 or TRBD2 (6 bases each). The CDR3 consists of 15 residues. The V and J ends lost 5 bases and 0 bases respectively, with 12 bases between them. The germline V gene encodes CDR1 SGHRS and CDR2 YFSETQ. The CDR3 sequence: CASRRGASSYNEQFF. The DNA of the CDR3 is TGCGCCAGCAGGAGGGGGGCGAGCTCCTACAATGAGCAGTTCTTC.

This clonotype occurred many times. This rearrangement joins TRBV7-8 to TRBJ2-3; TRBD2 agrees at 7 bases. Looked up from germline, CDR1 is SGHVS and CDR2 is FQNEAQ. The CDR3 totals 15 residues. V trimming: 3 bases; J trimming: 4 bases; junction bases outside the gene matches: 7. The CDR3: CASSFFAGAADTQYF. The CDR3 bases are TGTGCCAGCAGCTTTTTCGCGGGAGCCGCAGATACGCAGTATTTT. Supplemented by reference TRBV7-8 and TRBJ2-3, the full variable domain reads GAGVSQSPRYKVAKRGQDVALRCDPISGHVSLFWYQQALGQGPEFLTYFQNEAQLDKSGLPSDRFFAERPEGSVSTLKIQRTQQEDSAVYLCASSFFAGAADTQYFGPGTRLTVL.

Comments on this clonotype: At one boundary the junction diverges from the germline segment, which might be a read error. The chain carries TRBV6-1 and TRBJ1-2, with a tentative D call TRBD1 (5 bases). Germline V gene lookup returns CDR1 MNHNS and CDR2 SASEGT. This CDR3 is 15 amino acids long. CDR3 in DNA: TGTGCCAGCAGTGAAGGAGCGGACACCTCCTATGACTACACCTTC. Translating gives CASSEGADTSYDYTF.

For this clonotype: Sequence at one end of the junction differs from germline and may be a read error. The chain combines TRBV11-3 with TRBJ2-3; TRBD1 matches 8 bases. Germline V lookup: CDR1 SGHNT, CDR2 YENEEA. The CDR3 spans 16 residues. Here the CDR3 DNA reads TGTGTCAGCAGCCCACGACAGGGGTCAAGCACAGATACACAGTTTTTT. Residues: CVSSPRQGSSTDTQFF.

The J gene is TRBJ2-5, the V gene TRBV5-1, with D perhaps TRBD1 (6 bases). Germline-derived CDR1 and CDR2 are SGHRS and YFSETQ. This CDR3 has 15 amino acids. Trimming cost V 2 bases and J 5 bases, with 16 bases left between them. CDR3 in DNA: TGCGCCAGCAGCTTTTCTGGACAGCCCCAGGAGACCCAGTACTTC. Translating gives CASSFSGQPQETQYF.

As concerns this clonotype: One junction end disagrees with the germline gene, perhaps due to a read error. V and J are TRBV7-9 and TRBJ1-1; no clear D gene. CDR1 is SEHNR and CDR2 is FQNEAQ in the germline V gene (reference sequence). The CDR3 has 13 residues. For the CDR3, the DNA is TGTGCCAGCAGAAGGCAGGAGAACACTGAAACTTTCTTT. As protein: CASRRQENTETFF.